The 5 T cell receptor beta chains below come from one sample, sequenced in a study of T cells in Graves' hyperthyroidism and ophthalmopathy. RNA transcripts provided the source from which TCR beta CDR3 regions were amplified. An initial round of RT-PCR targeting the TCR CDR3 relied on the HTBI primer set. MiXCR, applied by TCRdb to the multiplex PCR reads, yields one record per CDR3 protein. The sample holds a few hundred thousand distinct CDR3 sequences, around 21% seen once. Material for sequencing was blood. The origin of the receptors is a man between 18 and 35 years old with Graves' hyperthyroidism.

V usage is TRBV7-9 and J usage is TRBJ2-2, with D possibly TRBD2 on 6 matching bases. CDR1 and CDR2 from the germline V gene are SEHNR and FQNEAQ (reference sequence). There are 13 residues in the CDR3. The germline V and J ends were trimmed by 4 bases and 8 bases, with 11 bases remaining between them. DNA of the CDR3: TGTGCCAGCAGCTCGACTAGGTCGGGGGAGCTGTTTTTT. It encodes CASSSTRSGELFF. Filled out from reference TRBV7-9 and TRBJ2-2, the complete variable domain reads DTGVSQNPRHKITKRGQNVTFRCDPISEHNRLYWYRQTLGQGPEFLTYFQNEAQLEKSRLLSDRFSAERPKGSFSTLEIQRTEQGDSAMYLCASSSTRSGELFFGEGSRLTVL.

This clonotype was seen many times. The chain links TRBV11-2 to TRBJ2-6; no reliable D call. Deletions cut 2 bases from V and 4 bases from J, with 12 bases between. Germline V gene data show CDR1 as SGHAT and CDR2 as FQNNGV. This CDR3 contains 16 residues. Here the CDR3 reads CASSLLVRAGANVLTF. CDR3 in DNA: TGTGCCAGCAGCTTACTCGTTCGGGCGGGGGCCAACGTCCTGACTTTC.

This clonotype was detected many times. The CDR3 sequence is CASSPPGIGTEAFF. In DNA form, the CDR3 reads TGTGCCAGCAGCCCCCCGGGGATAGGGACTGAAGCTTTCTTT. The chain has TRBV7-9 and TRBJ1-1; D call uncertain. V was trimmed by 5 bases and J by 5 bases, leaving 15 bases between them. The CDR3 has 14 amino acids. Germline values: CDR1 SEHNR, CDR2 FQNEAQ (reference sequence).

This clonotype occurred many times. V gene TRBV28 combines with J gene TRBJ2-5; 9 positions agree with TRBD2. The V segment lost 1 base and the J segment 2 bases; nucleotides outside the gene matches: 8. The CDR3 contains 17 residues. Per the germline V gene, CDR1 is MDHEN and CDR2 is SYDVKM. The CDR3 nucleotides are TGTGCCAGCAGTTTATTTGTGTTAGCGGGGGCTCAAGAGACCCAGTACTTC. Protein: CASSLFVLAGAQETQYF.

This clonotype was recorded at least ten times. CDR3 region: CASSYSPASYEQYF. The CDR3 DNA follows: TGTGCCAGCAGTTACTCCCCTGCCTCCTACGAGCAGTACTTC. The chain combines TRBV6-5 with TRBJ2-7; no definite D call. Between the trimmed V and J ends, which lost 0 bases and 0 bases, there was a span of 6 bases. Germline V gene sequence: CDR1 MNHEY, CDR2 SVGAGI. The CDR3 length is 14 residues.